Below are 2 T cell receptor beta chains sequenced from a single sample in a study of glioma-infiltrating T cells after dendritic cell vaccination. Profiling relied on immunoSEQ multiplex PCR, and the TCRdb table lists in-frame clones only, not all of them. The repertoire holds approximately 110,000 clones, with about 90% as singletons. Time point noted: after dendritic cell vaccination, including at tumor progression/relapse. Sequenced here: blood, sampled after dendritic cell vaccination. These TCRs come from a human donor with glioblastoma.

Notes on this clone: Additional DNA sequences in this sample encode the identical CDR3. CDR3 sequence (DNA): TGTGCCAGCAGTTGGCTCGGACAGGGAATAAACACTGAAGCTTTCTTT. Translated, it gives CASSWLGQGINTEAFF. The gene calls are TRBV6-5 and TRBJ1-1, with TRBD1 identical over 8 bases. Germline V gives CDR1 MNHEY, CDR2 SVGAGI. V shed 4 bases, J shed 2 bases, and the junction held 9 bases outside the gene matches. CDR3 length equals 16 residues.

The V and J genes are TRBV5-8 and TRBJ1-6; possible D gene TRBD1, 5 bases. V lost 4 bases and J 8 bases, leaving 16 bases between the germline ends. Germline-derived CDR1 and CDR2 are SGHTS and YDEGEE. This CDR3 comprises 15 residues. This CDR3 is CASSHEGVKDSPLHF. The CDR3 nucleotides are TGTGCCAGCAGCCATGAAGGGGTTAAAGATTCACCCCTCCACTTT.